Presented here are 31 T cell receptor beta chains from one specimen sequenced in a study of T cell changes during pregnancy in multiple sclerosis. Only in-frame clones appear in the TCRdb table, and some are missing; sequencing was by immunoSEQ multiplex PCR. The repertoire consists of about 84,000 clones, with over 85% occurring once and the leading ten covering around 0.97%. The sequencing here drew on peripheral blood, taken in the second trimester of pregnancy. These receptors all come from a female donor in good health, enrolled as a control in a pregnancy study.

The chain links TRBV29-1 to TRBJ2-7; weak D call: TRBD2 (6 bases). The ends were cut back, 7 bases at V and 3 bases at J, with 16 bases in the middle. The CDR3 sequence is 13 residues long. CDR1 is SQVTM, CDR2 ANQGSEA, per germline. The CDR3: CSARHHGGYEQYF. The CDR3 region has the DNA TGCAGCGCCCGACACCACGGGGGCTACGAGCAGTACTTC.

The chain employs TRBV6-6 and TRBJ1-5, with TRBD1 matching 8 bases. Germline lookup yields CDR1 MNHNY and CDR2 SVGAGI (reference sequence). The V and J ends lost 5 bases and 3 bases, in that order; junction bases with no gene match: 6. The CDR3 contains 15 residues. The chain's CDR3 is CASSRTGWDNQPQHF. Written as DNA, the CDR3 is TGTGCCAGCAGTCGGACAGGGTGGGACAATCAGCCCCAGCATTTT.

The chain carries TRBV7-9 and TRBJ2-7; possibly TRBD2 for D (5 bases). This CDR3 spans 12 amino acids. V shed 3 bases and J shed 7 bases, with 10 bases lying between them. Looked up from germline, CDR1 is SEHNR and CDR2 is FQNEAQ (reference sequence). The CDR3 here is CASSFGLGEQYF. CDR3 sequence (DNA): TGTGCCAGCAGCTTTGGACTGGGAGAGCAGTACTTC.

This chain links TRBV7-9 with TRBJ1-1, with TRBD1 matching over 10 bases. Unmatched junction bases numbered 8, after V lost 5 bases and J lost 8 bases. This CDR3 comprises 14 residues. The germline V gene has CDR1 SEHNR and CDR2 FQNEAQ (reference sequence). Here the CDR3 reads CASSRRDRGGEAFF. CDR3 sequence (DNA): TGTGCCAGCAGCCGCCGGGACAGGGGTGGGGAAGCTTTCTTT.

The chain recombines TRBV5-1 with TRBJ1-1; D is possibly TRBD1 (5 bases). The V gene's germline CDR1 is SGHRS and CDR2 YFSETQ. This CDR3 spans 15 amino acids. The ends were cut back, 4 bases at V and 11 bases at J, with 24 bases in the middle. As DNA, the CDR3 is TGCGCCAGCAGCCTCGGTGGGGGGGAAGAGTTAGCGGCTTTCTTT. Its protein is CASSLGGGEELAAFF.

In its sample, this clone was seen once. The V gene is TRBV11-2, the J gene TRBJ2-7; no clear D. CDR3 length: 11 amino acids. The germline gives CDR1 SGHAT, CDR2 FQNNGV. V gave up 8 bases and J gave up 5 bases, with 10 bases separating them. The CDR3 coding sequence is TGTGCCAGCCTCTCTAAAAACGAGCAGTACTTC. Residues: CASLSKNEQYF.

The chain employs TRBV27 and TRBJ1-5; the D gene is possibly TRBD1 (6 bases). Germline lookup yields CDR1 MNHEY and CDR2 SMNVEV (reference sequence). V lost 4 bases and J lost 7, with 14 bases in between. This CDR3 spans 14 amino acids. The CDR3 DNA sequence: TGTGCCAGCAGTTCCGACAGGCGGCGACAGCCCCAGCATTTT. Protein sequence: CASSSDRRRQPQHF.

CDR3 sequence reads: CATSRVLAGHSYEQYF. The CDR3 DNA follows: TGTGCCACCAGCAGAGTTCTAGCGGGGCACTCCTACGAGCAGTACTTC. The V gene is TRBV15, the J gene TRBJ2-7; TRBD2 agrees at 9 bases. V trimming: 1 base; J trimming: 0 bases; junction bases outside the gene matches: 4. The CDR3 covers 16 residues. The germline CDR1 and CDR2 sequences are LNHNV and YYDKDF (reference sequence).

The gene calls are TRBV28 and TRBJ2-1; TRBD2 aligns across 7 bases. CDR1 and CDR2 from the germline V gene are MDHEN and SYDVKM. V was pared by 10 bases and J by 12 bases, with 21 bases of the junction left unmatched. This CDR3 comprises 15 residues. The CDR3: CATAQAGAGERGQFF. In DNA form, the CDR3 reads TGTGCCACAGCTCAAGCTGGGGCGGGAGAACGAGGGCAGTTCTTC.

The gene calls are TRBV2 and TRBJ2-7; TRBD1 might be the D (5 bases). The CDR3 runs 14 residues. Germline-derived CDR1 and CDR2 are SNHLY and FYNNEI. V lost 6 bases to trimming and J lost 2 bases, with 14 bases between them. As DNA, the CDR3 is TGTGCCAGCAGGGAAAACAGGAACCCCTACGAGCAGTACTTC. Translating gives CASRENRNPYEQYF. Complete variable domain (other parts from reference TRBV2 and TRBJ2-7): EPEVTQTPSHQVTQMGQEVILRCVPISNHLYFYWYRQILGQKVEFLVSFYNNEISEKSEIFDDQFSVERPDGSNFTLKIRSTKLEDSAMYFCASRENRNPYEQYFGPGTRLTVT.

J is TRBJ1-4 and V is TRBV7-6, with 9 positions matching TRBD1. There are 17 residues in the CDR3. Germline V gene sequence: CDR1 SGHVS, CDR2 FNYEAQ. V lost 4 bases, J lost 8 bases, and 14 bases stayed unmatched. CDR3 in amino acids: CASSSLLPRGQGEKLFF. CDR3 sequence (DNA): TGTGCCAGCAGCTCCCTCCTCCCCCGGGGACAGGGCGAAAAACTGTTTTTT.

The chain is built from TRBV5-4 and TRBJ2-1, with TRBD2 matching over 10 bases. The CDR3 runs 15 residues. In germline, CDR1 is SGHNT, CDR2 YYREEE (reference sequence). J was trimmed by 7 bases and V by 3 bases; bases with no gene match: 7. The CDR3 DNA reads as TGTGCCAGCAGCTCCGGACTAGCGGAGTTAAATGAGCAGTTCTTC. Translated: CASSSGLAELNEQFF.

This clone has a single count. The chain employs TRBV11-2 and TRBJ2-2; 8 bases map to TRBD2. Germline V gene data show CDR1 as SGHAT and CDR2 as FQNNGV. The CDR3 consists of 19 residues. Trimming took 0 bases from V and 2 from J; bases not matched to a gene: 11. For the CDR3, the DNA is TGTGCCAGCAGCTTAGAGCGGTATCTCGGGAGGGGAAACACCGGGGAGCTGTTTTTT. Residues: CASSLERYLGRGNTGELFF.

The J gene is TRBJ2-6, the V gene TRBV7-9; tentatively, D is TRBD1 (6 bases). The CDR3 contains 18 residues. V was pared by 2 bases and J by 0 bases, with 14 bases between. Germline V gene data show CDR1 as SEHNR and CDR2 as FQNEAQ (reference sequence). CDR3: CASSLMGRGSSGANVLTF. CDR3 nucleotides: TGTGCCAGCAGCTTAATGGGAAGGGGGAGCTCTGGGGCCAACGTCCTGACTTTC.

The CDR3, as DNA: TGTGCCATCAGTGGAACCGACAGGATAGGCCACAATGAGCAGTTCTTC. Protein: CAISGTDRIGHNEQFF. The J gene is TRBJ2-1, the V gene TRBV10-3; possibly TRBD1 for D (6 bases). Trimming cost V 4 bases and J 5 bases, with 18 bases left between them. Germline CDR1 is ENHRY and CDR2 is SYGVKD. The CDR3 sequence is 16 residues long.

The rearrangement links TRBV19 to TRBJ1-5; a weak D match, TRBD1 (5 bases). From germline, CDR1 is LNHDA and CDR2 SQIVND (reference sequence). Trimming pared 6 bases from V and 11 bases from J, leaving 14 bases between. CDR3 length equals 12 residues. CDR3 protein: CASSPDRGAQHF. Written as DNA, the CDR3 is TGTGCCAGTAGCCCGGACCGGGGGGCCCAGCATTTT.

The V gene is TRBV10-3, the J gene TRBJ2-5, with 11 positions matching TRBD2. The CDR3 extends over 15 amino acids. Trimming cost V 9 bases and J 2 bases; bases outside gene matches: 8. CDR1 is ENHRY and CDR2 is SYGVKD in the germline V gene. CDR3 region: CAITAGLAEQETQYF. The CDR3 region has the DNA TGTGCCATAACAGCGGGACTAGCGGAGCAAGAGACCCAGTACTTC.

J is TRBJ1-5 and V is TRBV28; the match to TRBD1 covers 7 bases. J was trimmed by 6 bases and V by 2 bases; bases with no gene match: 4. This CDR3 spans 14 amino acids. CDR1 and CDR2 from the germline V gene are MDHEN and SYDVKM. The chain's CDR3 is CASSLGGGVQPQHF. The CDR3 region has the DNA TGTGCCAGCAGTTTAGGAGGGGGCGTTCAGCCCCAGCATTTT.

The chain joins TRBV19 to TRBJ1-1; D perhaps matches TRBD1 (6 bases). Per the germline V gene, CDR1 is LNHDA and CDR2 is SQIVND (reference sequence). The V gene lost 3 bases and the J gene lost 5 bases, with 13 bases spanning the gap. The CDR3 covers 14 residues. The CDR3 reads CASSIGGGRTEAFF. DNA of the CDR3: TGTGCCAGTAGTATTGGCGGGGGCAGGACTGAAGCTTTCTTT. Full variable domain (outside the CDR3, taken from reference TRBV19 and TRBJ1-1): DGGITQSPKYLFRKEGQNVTLSCEQNLNHDAMYWYRQDPGQGLRLIYYSQIVNDFQKGDIAEGYSVSREKKESFPLTVTSAQKNPTAFYLCASSIGGGRTEAFFGQGTRLTVV.

The chain employs TRBV27 and TRBJ2-7, with D unclear. Germline CDR1 and CDR2: MNHEY and SMNVEV (reference sequence). The CDR3 totals 10 residues. V dropped 10 bases and J dropped 4 bases, with 8 bases sitting between them. The CDR3: CAILMYEQYF. The CDR3 nucleotides read TGTGCCATCCTAATGTACGAGCAGTACTTC.

The chain uses TRBV28 and TRBJ2-7; a weak D match, TRBD1 (6 bases). This CDR3 contains 16 residues. Germline CDR1 is MDHEN and CDR2 is SYDVKM. V dropped 2 bases and J dropped 0 bases, with 14 bases sitting between them. The CDR3 bases are TGTGCCAGCAGTTTAGTTTGGGGGCAGGGCTCCTACGAGCAGTACTTC. Translating gives CASSLVWGQGSYEQYF.

The genes are TRBV7-9 and TRBJ1-4; D unresolved. CDR3 length: 13 amino acids. CDR1 SEHNR and CDR2 FQNEAQ come from the germline V gene (reference sequence). V lost 4 bases to trimming and J lost 7 bases, with 10 bases between them. For the CDR3, the DNA is TGTGCCAGCAGCTGGCCTTTTCCTGAAAAACTGTTTTTT. Translating gives CASSWPFPEKLFF.

This sequence joins TRBV7-2 and TRBJ2-2; TRBD1 is a possible D gene (6 bases). Germline loops: CDR1 SGHTA, CDR2 FQGNSA. The CDR3 runs to 13 residues. Trimming stripped 5 bases from V and 6 bases from J, with 10 bases between. The CDR3 here is CASSVPGAGELFF. The CDR3 bases are TGTGCCAGCAGCGTACCAGGGGCCGGGGAGCTGTTTTTT.

The chain couples TRBV7-8 to TRBJ2-5; 12 nucleotides agree with TRBD2. CDR3 length equals 16 residues. Germline V gives CDR1 SGHVS, CDR2 FQNEAQ. Germline trimming cut 3 bases from V and 4 bases from J; bases unmatched to any gene: 6. This chain's CDR3 is CASSFRLAGDRETQYF. The CDR3, as DNA: TGTGCCAGCAGCTTCAGACTAGCGGGAGATCGAGAGACCCAGTACTTC.

The V and J genes are TRBV2 and TRBJ1-1, with D possibly matching TRBD1 (6 bases). CDR3 length: 13 residues. Germline V gene lookup returns CDR1 SNHLY and CDR2 FYNNEI. With 11 bases removed from V and 0 bases from J, the gap between germline ends came to 13 bases. The CDR3 is CAGKGVLNTEAFF. In nucleotides, the CDR3 is TGTGCCGGAAAGGGGGTCCTGAACACTGAAGCTTTCTTT.

The chain employs TRBV5-1 and TRBJ2-2; perhaps TRBD2 as D (5 bases). V was trimmed by 0 bases and J by 6 bases, leaving 9 bases between them. This CDR3 has 14 residues. CDR1 and CDR2 (germline): SGHRS, YFSETQ. The CDR3 nucleotides read TGCGCCAGCAGCTTGGCCGGGATGGCCGGGGAGCTGTTTTTT. It encodes CASSLAGMAGELFF.

The chain links TRBV28 to TRBJ1-3, with 10 positions matching TRBD1. There are 16 residues in the CDR3. V shed 3 bases and J 8 bases; nucleotides not matched to a gene: 10. Germline V gives CDR1 MDHEN, CDR2 SYDVKM. The CDR3 protein is CASSLLTWDRGDTIYF. In DNA form, the CDR3 reads TGTGCCAGCAGTTTGCTTACGTGGGACAGGGGAGACACCATATATTTT.

V is TRBV27 and J is TRBJ2-5; unclear D gene. With the DNA end fitting TRBJ2-7 better, the J assignment may be wrong. The CDR3 loop spans 14 amino acids. Germline values: CDR1 MNHEY, CDR2 SMNVEV (reference sequence). The CDR3 spells CASSLLGRKYEQYF. CDR3 DNA sequence: TGTGCCAGCAGTTTACTGGGCAGGAAGTACGAGCAGTACTTC.

This clone has only one observation. This rearrangement joins TRBV5-8 to TRBJ1-4; D is undetermined. In germline, CDR1 is SGHTS, CDR2 YDEGEE. Between the trimmed V and J ends, which lost 1 base and 5 bases, there was a span of 9 bases. This CDR3 is built from 14 residues. DNA of the CDR3: TGTGCCAGCAGCTTGAACCCAGGCAATGAAAAACTGTTTTTT. The encoded protein is CASSLNPGNEKLFF.

The chain is built from TRBV9 and TRBJ2-1; perhaps TRBD2 as D (5 bases). V lost 0 bases, J lost 12 bases, and 10 bases lay in between. The V gene's germline CDR1 is SGDLS and CDR2 YYNGEE. This CDR3 has 12 residues. The CDR3 spells CASSVDRGRQFF. The CDR3 bases are TGTGCCAGCAGCGTAGATCGGGGTAGGCAGTTCTTC. Looking up the rest from reference TRBV9 and TRBJ2-1 gives the full variable domain: DSGVTQTPKHLITATGQRVTLRCSPRSGDLSVYWYQQSLDQGLQFLIQYYNGEERAKGNILERFSAQQFPDLHSELNLSSLELGDSALYFCASSVDRGRQFFGPGTRLTVL.

The chain carries TRBV20-1 and TRBJ2-1, with TRBD1 matching 7 bases. Germline CDR1 and CDR2: DFQATT and SNEGSKA (reference sequence). Germline trimming cut 6 bases from V and 14 bases from J; bases unmatched to any gene: 7. This CDR3 is built from 10 residues. Here the CDR3 reads CSAPQGKEFF. DNA for the CDR3: TGCAGTGCCCCACAGGGGAAGGAGTTCTTC.